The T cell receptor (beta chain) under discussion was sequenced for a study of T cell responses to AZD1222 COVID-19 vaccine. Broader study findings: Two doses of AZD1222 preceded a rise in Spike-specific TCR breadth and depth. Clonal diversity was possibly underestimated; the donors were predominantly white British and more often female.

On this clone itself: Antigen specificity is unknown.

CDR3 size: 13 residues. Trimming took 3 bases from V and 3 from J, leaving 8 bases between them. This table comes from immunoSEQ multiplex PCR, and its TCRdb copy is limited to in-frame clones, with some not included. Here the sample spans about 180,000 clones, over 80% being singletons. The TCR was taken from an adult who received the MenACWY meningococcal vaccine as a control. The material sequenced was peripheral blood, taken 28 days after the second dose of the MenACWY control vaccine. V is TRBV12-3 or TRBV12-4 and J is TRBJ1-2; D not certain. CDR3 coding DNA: TGTGCCAGCAGTTTGGACGTTGACTATGGCTACACCTTC. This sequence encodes CASSLDVDYGYTF.